The table lists the clone carrying this TCR beta chain with many counts. Individual cDNA molecules each received unique molecular identifiers attached to them. TCRdb passed the 5' RACE reads through MiXCR, listing each CDR3 protein once. In the table there are 90,000 to 130,000 distinct CDR3 sequences, about an eighth of which are singletons. This sample stems from a study of early T cells in non-severe SARS-CoV-2 infection. The receptor's source is an adult who was a healthcare worker with PCR-confirmed SARS-CoV-2 infection or an uninfected control (not recorded which). The sample comprised whole blood.

This chain's CDR3 is CSARGLAGHVAKNIQYF. In nucleotides, the CDR3 is TGCAGTGCTAGAGGGCTAGCGGGTCACGTAGCCAAAAACATTCAGTACTTC. This chain uses TRBV20-1 with TRBJ2-4, with 8 nucleotides matching TRBD2. The CDR3 is 17 residues long. The germline gives CDR1 DFQATT, CDR2 SNEGSKA (reference sequence). Trimming cost V 1 base and J 0 bases; bases outside gene matches: 8.